This T cell receptor (beta chain) was sequenced in a study of glioma-infiltrating T cells. Using RNA template, CDR3s of TCR alpha and beta were amplified with iRepertoire arm-PCR. One entry per CDR3 protein results from TCRdb running MiXCR on the multiplex PCR reads. The sample yields about 400,000 distinct CDR3 sequences, around 38% seen once. Notes on the study in general: Only very few CDR3 sequences appeared in both tissue and blood.

This clonotype was observed a handful of times. Antigen specificity is unknown. V lost 4 bases and J 5 bases, leaving 5 bases between the germline ends. CDR3 length: 11 amino acids. Germline loops: CDR1 ENHRY, CDR2 SYGVKD. The gene calls are TRBV10-3 and TRBJ2-5, with D hard to call. The sequence derives from a human donor with low-grade glioma or glioblastoma, undergoing nonglioma brain surgery, or in good health (not recorded which). The sample consisted of glioma tissue, nonneoplastic brain tissue, or PBMCs (not recorded which). The CDR3 sequence: CAISVGETQYF. The CDR3, as DNA: TGTGCCATCAGTGTGGGGGAGACCCAGTACTTC.